What follows describes a single T cell receptor (beta chain). Antigen: not known. The CDR3 spans 14 residues. Germline assignment: CDR1 SGHVS and CDR2 FQNEAQ. V lost 5 bases, J lost 7 bases, and 14 bases lay in between. The table came from immunoSEQ multiplex PCR; TCRdb's copy has only in-frame clones and leaves some out. In the table there are about 70,000 clones, around 87% of which are singletons. This sample was included in a study of CD4 T cells in relation to SARS-CoV-2 and coronaviruses. The unexposed donors gave CD4+ T cells in about 2011-2019, prior to COVID-19. Overall study findings and caveats: Around 60% of donors had memory CD4+ clonotypes crossrecognizing SARS-CoV-2 and common cold coronavirus spike. No donor gave both pre-pandemic and post-infection samples.

The receptor's source is a human donor in good health. The chain uses TRBV7-8 and TRBJ1-4, with D possibly matching TRBD1 (5 bases). Sequenced material: memory CD4+ T cells from PBMCs. CDR3 sequence reads: CASSRGGPGEKLFF. CDR3 in DNA: TGTGCCAGCAGCCGGGGGGGACCGGGTGAAAAACTGTTTTTT.